The 28 T cell receptor beta chains presented below share a single source sample, sequenced in a study of T-cell reconstitution after alpha-beta-depleted transplantation in children. Preparation of the TCRbeta library was carried out with unique molecular identifiers. TCRdb reanalysed the PCR reads using MiXCR and keeps one entry per CDR3 protein. Counted here are 300,000 or so distinct CDR3 sequences, 9.5% to 10% occurring once; the ten biggest clones make up 9.5% to 13%. The specimen was PBMCs from the stem cell graft donor, collected from the stem cell graft. The receptors come from a human donor who donated a stem cell graft to a child with SCID.

The V and J genes are TRBV20-1 and TRBJ1-5, with 9 positions matching TRBD1. Per germline, CDR1 DFQATT and CDR2 SNEGSKA (reference sequence). V lost 6 bases to trimming and J lost 4 bases; unmatched junction nucleotides: 4. The CDR3 totals 13 residues. CDR3: CSARTGVNQPQHF. The CDR3 coding sequence is TGCAGTGCACGGACAGGGGTGAATCAGCCCCAGCATTTT.

The J gene is TRBJ1-1, the V gene TRBV2, with no clear D. The CDR3 is made up of 15 amino acids. CDR1 is SNHLY and CDR2 is FYNNEI in the germline V gene. Trimming pared 1 base from V and 4 bases from J, leaving 13 bases between. The CDR3 coding sequence is TGTGCCAGCAGTGAAGGAACAGCAAGGTCCACTGAAGCTTTCTTT. Translation gives CASSEGTARSTEAFF.

This clonotype showed up just a few times. The chain uses TRBV5-1 and TRBJ1-4, with 7 bases lining up with TRBD1. The CDR3 runs 14 residues. V was pared by 5 bases and J by 2 bases, with 3 bases of the junction left unmatched. Germline V gene lookup returns CDR1 SGHRS and CDR2 YFSETQ. The CDR3 here is CASREGQTNEKLFF. Here the CDR3 DNA reads TGCGCCAGCAGGGAGGGACAGACTAATGAAAAACTGTTTTTT.

The chain employs TRBV5-1 and TRBJ2-1; D uncertain. The CDR3 is 16 amino acids. CDR1 is SGHRS and CDR2 is YFSETQ in the germline V gene. V was pared by 0 bases and J by 7 bases, with 17 bases between. The CDR3 region is CASSLVGTPPANEQFF. The CDR3 DNA is TGCGCCAGCAGCTTGGTGGGAACCCCCCCAGCGAATGAGCAGTTCTTC. Together with reference TRBV5-1 and TRBJ2-1, the CDR3 gives the full variable domain: KAGVTQTPRYLIKTRGQQVTLSCSPISGHRSVSWYQQTPGQGLQFLFEYFSETQRNKGNFPGRFSGRQFSNSRSEMNVSTLELGDSALYLCASSLVGTPPANEQFFGPGTRLTVL.

This clonotype appeared a few times. This chain connects TRBV12-3 or TRBV12-4 to TRBJ1-5; D is ambiguous. The CDR3 has 13 residues. V was trimmed by 5 bases and J by 10 bases, leaving 15 bases between them. Here the CDR3 DNA reads TGTGCCAGCAGTCCCCGTCCGGTTGTACCCCAGCATTTT. It specifies CASSPRPVVPQHF.

This clonotype was observed a handful of times. The chain is built from TRBV20-1 and TRBJ2-5, with D tentatively TRBD1 (5 bases). Trimming removed 2 bases from V and 8 bases from J, with 15 bases in between. The CDR3 spans 13 residues. Germline CDR1 and CDR2: DFQATT and SNEGSKA (reference sequence). The CDR3 loop is CSARSTEKRTQYF. The DNA for the CDR3 is TGCAGTGCTAGATCGACAGAGAAGAGAACCCAGTACTTC.

This clonotype was seen more than once but under ten times. The V call is TRBV11-2, the J call TRBJ1-3; D is uncertain. Trimming removed 5 bases from V and 11 bases from J, with 13 bases in between. In germline, CDR1 is SGHAT, CDR2 FQNNGV. The CDR3 has 12 residues. In DNA form, the CDR3 reads TGTGCCAGCAGCACAAGAACTGGTGCCATATATTTT. This sequence encodes CASSTRTGAIYF.

V gene TRBV10-3 combines with J gene TRBJ2-7; 8 positions agree with TRBD1. Germline loops: CDR1 ENHRY, CDR2 SYGVKD. V was pared by 0 bases and J by 3 bases, with 7 bases of the junction left unmatched. CDR3 length: 16 amino acids. In nucleotides, the CDR3 is TGTGCCATCAGTGAGTCAGGGACAGGAGCCCTCTACGAGCAGTACTTC. This sequence encodes CAISESGTGALYEQYF.

V gene TRBV12-3 or TRBV12-4 combines with J gene TRBJ2-7; 10 nucleotides agree with TRBD2. The CDR3 loop spans 17 amino acids. V lost 5 bases to trimming and J lost 4 bases; unmatched junction nucleotides: 14. In DNA, the CDR3 is TGTGCCAGCAGTCTAGTAGCGGGGGGTCGATCAACTTACGAGCAGTACTTC. This gives the protein CASSLVAGGRSTYEQYF.

This clonotype was counted between two and nine times. This chain links TRBV7-9 with TRBJ2-2; 8 bases map to TRBD1. This CDR3 is built from 16 residues. Germline assignment: CDR1 SEHNR and CDR2 FQNEAQ (reference sequence). V trimming: 1 base; J trimming: 5 bases; junction bases outside the gene matches: 6. CDR3 loop: CASSLGGQGWTGELFF. In nucleotides, the CDR3 is TGTGCCAGCAGCTTAGGCGGACAGGGTTGGACCGGGGAGCTGTTTTTT.

There are many counts of this clonotype. The chain has TRBV2 and TRBJ2-3; 9 positions match TRBD2. CDR1 and CDR2 (germline): SNHLY, FYNNEI. V dropped 6 bases and J dropped 6; count of bases not matched to a gene: 10. The CDR3 contains 15 residues. CDR3 nucleotide sequence: TGTGCCAGCAGCGTAGCGGGGGCCGCTGGGGATACGCAGTATTTT. Protein: CASSVAGAAGDTQYF. Complete variable domain (other parts from reference TRBV2 and TRBJ2-3): EPEVTQTPSHQVTQMGQEVILRCVPISNHLYFYWYRQILGQKVEFLVSFYNNEISEKSEIFDDQFSVERPDGSNFTLKIRSTKLEDSAMYFCASSVAGAAGDTQYFGPGTRLTVL.

V usage is TRBV20-1 and J usage is TRBJ1-2; D perhaps matches TRBD1 (5 bases). The CDR3 contains 12 residues. V was shortened by 3 bases and J by 8 bases, with 13 bases between the two germline ends. Germline V lookup: CDR1 DFQATT, CDR2 SNEGSKA (reference sequence). CDR3: CSASSPGTGYTF. DNA of the CDR3: TGCAGTGCTAGTTCCCCAGGGACGGGCTACACCTTC.

This clonotype was recorded a few times. The junction departs from the called germline gene at one end, perhaps through a read error. The V gene is TRBV6-1, the J gene TRBJ2-7; 7 positions match TRBD1. The CDR3 is 14 amino acids. Germline CDR1 reads MNHNS; CDR2 reads SASEGT. The CDR3 protein is CASTERQGRGEQYF. The DNA of the CDR3 is TGTGCCAGCACTGAAAGACAGGGAAGGGGCGAGCAGTACTTC.

Remarks on this clonotype: A junction end diverges from the germline sequence, so it may reflect a read error. The chain uses TRBV4-2 and TRBJ2-1; D is uncertain. Germline CDR1 and CDR2: LGHNA and YNFKEQ. The CDR3 has 17 amino acids. The CDR3 reads CASSKDWAGSSYNEQFF. CDR3 nucleotides: TGTGCCAGCAGCAAAGATTGGGCAGGAAGCTCCTACAATGAGCAGTTCTTC.

This clonotype appeared many times. This chain connects TRBV5-1 to TRBJ1-1, with TRBD1 matching over 11 bases. CDR3 length equals 14 residues. Trimming cost V 4 bases and J 5 bases; bases outside gene matches: 4. The germline CDR1 and CDR2 sequences are SGHRS and YFSETQ. For the CDR3, the DNA is TGCGCCAGCAGCGCCGGACAGGGGGCAACTGAAGCTTTCTTT. Translation: CASSAGQGATEAFF.

CDR3 DNA sequence: TGTGCCAGCAGCTTAGTAAGTAGGAATGAGCAGTTCTTC. Its translation: CASSLVSRNEQFF. The chain joins TRBV7-8 to TRBJ2-1; no clear D gene. The CDR3 runs to 13 residues. Per germline, CDR1 SGHVS and CDR2 FQNEAQ. The V end lost 1 base, the J end lost 7 bases, and 8 bases lay between the germline ends.

This clonotype occurred a few times. The gene calls are TRBV20-1 and TRBJ1-1, with a weak D call TRBD1 (5 bases). V dropped 5 bases and J dropped 11 bases, with 12 bases sitting between them. CDR1 is DFQATT and CDR2 is SNEGSKA in the germline V gene (reference sequence). This CDR3 is 10 amino acids long. CDR3 residues: CSAYRLGAFF. The DNA for the CDR3 is TGCAGTGCTTACAGGTTGGGGGCTTTCTTT.

The gene calls are TRBV5-1 and TRBJ2-5; D is possibly TRBD2 (5 bases). Germline loops: CDR1 SGHRS, CDR2 YFSETQ. The ends were cut back, 1 base at V and 1 base at J, with 8 bases in the middle. This CDR3 comprises 14 residues. The CDR3 coding sequence is TGCGCCAGCAGCTTGTTGACTATCCAAGAGACCCAGTACTTC. Its protein product is CASSLLTIQETQYF. Full variable domain (missing parts from reference TRBV5-1 and TRBJ2-5): KAGVTQTPRYLIKTRGQQVTLSCSPISGHRSVSWYQQTPGQGLQFLFEYFSETQRNKGNFPGRFSGRQFSNSRSEMNVSTLELGDSALYLCASSLLTIQETQYFGPGTRLLVL.

The chain recombines TRBV9 with TRBJ2-1, with a tentative D call TRBD2 (6 bases). Germline V gene lookup returns CDR1 SGDLS and CDR2 YYNGEE. V was clipped by 0 bases and J by 4 bases, with 11 bases between them. The CDR3 contains 15 residues. For the CDR3, the DNA is TGTGCCAGCAGCGTAGATGCGGGACTTTACAATGAGCAGTTCTTC. Amino acids: CASSVDAGLYNEQFF.

This clonotype has only one observation. The rearrangement joins TRBV11-2 to TRBJ2-1; 7 nucleotides match TRBD1. From germline, CDR1 is SGHAT and CDR2 FQNNGV. The V gene end was trimmed by 5 bases and the J gene end by 7 bases; junction bases not matched to a gene: 8. This CDR3 contains 14 residues. The CDR3 loop reads CASSPENRGNEQFF. CDR3 sequence (DNA): TGTGCCAGCAGCCCGGAAAACAGGGGAAATGAGCAGTTCTTC.

This clonotype was seen more than once but under ten times. This chain uses TRBV9 with TRBJ2-2, with TRBD2 matching 12 bases. With V trimmed by 6 bases and J by 2 bases, 5 bases remained unmatched. Germline assignment: CDR1 SGDLS and CDR2 YYNGEE. The CDR3 extends over 16 amino acids. CDR3 loop: CASTPSGGVNTGELFF. The CDR3 bases are TGTGCCAGCACCCCTAGCGGGGGGGTAAACACCGGGGAGCTGTTTTTT.

The chain combines TRBV27 with TRBJ2-1, with 8 bases that match TRBD2. Trimming at V came to 5 bases and at J to 12 bases, leaving 6 bases not matched to a gene. The CDR3 consists of 12 residues. The germline gives CDR1 MNHEY, CDR2 SMNVEV (reference sequence). The CDR3 loop is CASSRAGGSQFF. The CDR3 DNA follows: TGTGCCAGCAGTCGCGCGGGGGGTTCGCAGTTCTTC.

Many counts were recorded for this clonotype. This chain uses TRBV14 with TRBJ2-2; weak D call: TRBD1 (6 bases). Trimming took off 4 bases at V and 3 bases at J, with 21 bases between the two ends. This CDR3 region has 18 residues. Germline-derived CDR1 and CDR2 are SGHDN and FVKESK. The CDR3 region has the DNA TGTGCCAGCAGCCTCAAACAAGGGGGTTGGTTTGACACCGGGGAGCTGTTTTTT. This codes for CASSLKQGGWFDTGELFF.

This clonotype appeared a few times. The chain links TRBV5-1 to TRBJ2-1; no firm D call. V shed 1 base and J shed 5 bases, with 10 bases lying between them. CDR1 and CDR2 (germline): SGHRS, YFSETQ. The CDR3 consists of 14 residues. CDR3 region: CASSLWGTDNEQFF. The CDR3 region has the DNA TGCGCCAGCAGCTTGTGGGGAACCGACAATGAGCAGTTCTTC.

In this sample, this clonotype turned up a few times. The chain joins TRBV20-1 to TRBJ2-2, with 8 bases lining up with TRBD2. Germline CDR1 and CDR2: DFQATT and SNEGSKA (reference sequence). V trimming: 2 bases; J trimming: 4 bases; junction bases outside the gene matches: 0. The CDR3 sequence is 13 residues long. The CDR3 sequence is CSARLAGTGELFF. CDR3 coding DNA: TGCAGTGCTAGACTAGCGGGCACCGGGGAGCTGTTTTTT.

In its sample, this clonotype was seen a few times. The rearrangement joins TRBV5-1 to TRBJ1-6, with a tentative D call TRBD1 (6 bases). The CDR3 is 15 residues long. The germline V and J ends were trimmed by 4 bases and 3 bases, with 11 bases remaining between them. Germline loops: CDR1 SGHRS, CDR2 YFSETQ. In DNA, the CDR3 is TGCGCCAGCAGCGGCGGACAGCTCTATAATTCACCCCTCCACTTT. It specifies CASSGGQLYNSPLHF.

The sample holds a few counts of this clonotype. The chain combines TRBV5-1 with TRBJ2-1, with D uncertain. Between the trimmed V and J ends, which lost 6 bases and 0 bases, there was a span of 16 bases. Germline CDR1 is SGHRS and CDR2 is YFSETQ. There are 16 residues in the CDR3. CDR3 nucleotides: TGCGCCAGCACCCTTTTGGGCTCTAGCTCCTACAATGAGCAGTTCTTC. Translation: CASTLLGSSSYNEQFF.

J is TRBJ2-1 and V is TRBV7-9; D is perhaps TRBD1 (6 bases). In germline, CDR1 is SEHNR, CDR2 FQNEAQ (reference sequence). Trimming cost V 2 bases and J 3 bases, with 14 bases left between them. The CDR3 is 16 residues long. This CDR3 is CASSLQGQSLYNEQFF. Written as DNA, the CDR3 is TGTGCCAGCAGCTTACAAGGACAGAGTCTCTACAATGAGCAGTTCTTC. The variable domain in full, completed from reference TRBV7-9 and TRBJ2-1, reads DTGVSQNPRHKITKRGQNVTFRCDPISEHNRLYWYRQTLGQGPEFLTYFQNEAQLEKSRLLSDRFSAERPKGSFSTLEIQRTEQGDSAMYLCASSLQGQSLYNEQFFGPGTRLTVL.